A selection of T cell receptor beta chains follows, all from one sample in a study of ipilimumab plus nivolumab after autologous stem cell transplantation. Sequencing was performed with immunoSEQ multiplex PCR; in TCRdb, only in-frame clones are kept and a portion is missing. The sample lists some 10,000 clones; just under 80% were seen once. Sequenced material: PBMCs, taken in a trial of ipilimumab plus nivolumab as post-transplant consolidation. These receptors all come from a male donor with diffuse large B-cell lymphoma. CDR3s include the opening cysteine and the closing phenylalanine or tryptophan. D genes are given only for firm matches. Not all rows give a size; the values are once, few, many and, for expanded clones, a class.

abundance: once; d_gene: NA; v_gene: TRBV5-4; j_gene: TRBJ1-1; len: 16; CDR3nt: TGTGCCAGCAGCTGGGGTCCCGGGACACTGGGCACTGAAGCTTTCTTT; CDR3aa: CASSWGPGTLGTEAFF
abundance: NA; d_gene: TRBD1; v_gene: TRBV6-1; j_gene: TRBJ1-6; len: 13; CDR3nt: TGTGCCAGCAGTGAAGGGACAGGAGCTAAGCTCCACTTT; CDR3aa: CASSEGTGAKLHF
abundance: NA; d_gene: TRBD1; v_gene: TRBV30; j_gene: TRBJ2-7; len: 15; CDR3nt: TGTGCCTGCGCCCCTCCGGGACAGGGTTTTTACGAGCAGTACTTC; CDR3aa: CACAPPGQGFYEQYF
abundance: NA; d_gene: TRBD2; v_gene: TRBV5-4; j_gene: TRBJ2-5; len: 17; CDR3nt: TGTGCCAGCAGCTTGGGGTGGGCGGGGGGTGCTCAAGAGACCCAGTACTTC; CDR3aa: CASSLGWAGGAQETQYF
abundance: NA; d_gene: NA; v_gene: TRBV7-9; j_gene: TRBJ1-6; len: 13; CDR3nt: TGTGCCAGCATTGGGGGGACATCGAACGCCCTCCACTTT; CDR3aa: CASIGGTSNALHF
abundance: NA; d_gene: NA; v_gene: TRBV19; j_gene: TRBJ1-4; len: 15; CDR3nt: TGTGCCAGTAGTATGCCGGGACGGACTAATGAAAAACTGTTTTTT; CDR3aa: CASSMPGRTNEKLFF
abundance: NA; d_gene: TRBD1; v_gene: TRBV5-4; j_gene: TRBJ2-7; len: 15; CDR3nt: TGTGCCAGCAGCTCTGACAGGGGTATTTCCTACGAGCAGTACTTC; CDR3aa: CASSSDRGISYEQYF
abundance: NA; d_gene: TRBD1; v_gene: TRBV28; j_gene: TRBJ2-7; len: 15; CDR3nt: TGTGCCAGCCAAGTAGGGACAGCGAGCTCCTACGAGCAGTACTTC; CDR3aa: CASQVGTASSYEQYF
abundance: once; d_gene: TRBD1; v_gene: TRBV18; j_gene: TRBJ2-7; len: 13; CDR3nt: TGTGCCAGCTCGATTGGGGACAGCTACGAGCAGTACTTC; CDR3aa: CASSIGDSYEQYF
abundance: NA; d_gene: NA; v_gene: TRBV6-6; j_gene: TRBJ1-5; len: 16; CDR3nt: TGTGCCAGCAGTTCGCCGACAGCAAATAGCAATCAGCCCCAGCATTTT; CDR3aa: CASSSPTANSNQPQHF
abundance: NA; d_gene: TRBD1; v_gene: TRBV11-2; j_gene: TRBJ1-2; len: 15; CDR3nt: TGTGCCAGCAGCTTAGTGGCAGGGGGAATCTATGGCTACACCTTC; CDR3aa: CASSLVAGGIYGYTF
abundance: NA; d_gene: TRBD1; v_gene: TRBV5-1; j_gene: TRBJ1-3; len: 18; CDR3nt: TGCGCCAGCAGCTTAACAGGGGCACTTACTTACTCATTGCGTACCATATATTTT; CDR3aa: CASSLTGALTYSLRTIYF
abundance: NA; d_gene: TRBD1; v_gene: TRBV6-1; j_gene: TRBJ2-5; len: 15; CDR3nt: TGTGCCAGCAGCCCCCCCAACAGGGGGACGGAGACCCAGTACTTC; CDR3aa: CASSPPNRGTETQYF
abundance: NA; d_gene: NA; v_gene: TRBV2; j_gene: TRBJ1-6; len: 14; CDR3nt: TGTGCCAGCAGTCGGAACAGGGTTGACTCACCCCTCCACTTT; CDR3aa: CASSRNRVDSPLHF
abundance: NA; d_gene: TRBD1; v_gene: TRBV19; j_gene: TRBJ1-1; len: 15; CDR3nt: TGTGCCAGTAGTCCCAGAAAGGGGGCTATCACTGAAGCTTTCTTT; CDR3aa: CASSPRKGAITEAFF
abundance: NA; d_gene: NA; v_gene: TRBV15; j_gene: TRBJ1-1; len: 13; CDR3nt: TGTGCCACCAGCAGGAAACTGAACACTGAAGCTTTCTTT; CDR3aa: CATSRKLNTEAFF
abundance: NA; d_gene: NA; v_gene: TRBV5-1; j_gene: TRBJ1-2; len: 17; CDR3nt: TGCGCCAGCAGCTTGAGGGGCGTAAGGGCTTCTAACTATGGCTACACCTTC; CDR3aa: CASSLRGVRASNYGYTF
abundance: NA; d_gene: TRBD2; v_gene: TRBV4-1; j_gene: TRBJ2-5; len: 16; CDR3nt: TGCGCCAGCAGCCAAGTCAGCGGGGGGCTCCAAGAGACCCAGTACTTC; CDR3aa: CASSQVSGGLQETQYF
abundance: NA; d_gene: TRBD2; v_gene: TRBV6-5; j_gene: TRBJ2-2; len: 14; CDR3nt: TGTGCCAGCAGTCCTTCAGGACTAGTCGGGGAGCTGTTTTTT; CDR3aa: CASSPSGLVGELFF
abundance: NA; d_gene: NA; v_gene: TRBV18; j_gene: TRBJ2-1; len: 14; CDR3nt: TGTGCCAGCTCACCACCCGGCCCACACAATGAGCAGTTCTTC; CDR3aa: CASSPPGPHNEQFF
abundance: NA; d_gene: TRBD2; v_gene: TRBV4-3; j_gene: TRBJ2-7; len: 14; CDR3nt: TGCGCCAGCAGCCGGAGCGGGGGTGGGTACGAGCAGTACTTC; CDR3aa: CASSRSGGGYEQYF
abundance: few; d_gene: TRBD2; v_gene: TRBV11-3; j_gene: TRBJ2-1; len: 16; CDR3nt: TGTGCCAGCAGCTTAGACGGGACTAGCGGTGGCAATGAGCAGTTCTTC; CDR3aa: CASSLDGTSGGNEQFF
abundance: NA; d_gene: TRBD1; v_gene: TRBV28; j_gene: TRBJ1-4; len: 16; CDR3nt: TGTGCCAGCAGTCCTCACGGGACAGGGGACAATGAAAAACTGTTTTTT; CDR3aa: CASSPHGTGDNEKLFF
abundance: NA; d_gene: NA; v_gene: TRBV30; j_gene: TRBJ2-7; len: 12; CDR3nt: TGTGCCTGGAGACAGGGATCCTACGAGCAGTACTTC; CDR3aa: CAWRQGSYEQYF
abundance: NA; d_gene: TRBD1; v_gene: TRBV18; j_gene: TRBJ1-1; len: 16; CDR3nt: TGTGCCAGCTCACCGTCAGGGGGCGTGGGGGGCACTGAAGCTTTCTTT; CDR3aa: CASSPSGGVGGTEAFF
abundance: few; d_gene: NA; v_gene: TRBV10-3; j_gene: TRBJ2-7; len: 12; CDR3nt: TGTGCCATCAGACCCCCCGTGGGAGAGCAGTACTTC; CDR3aa: CAIRPPVGEQYF
abundance: NA; d_gene: TRBD1; v_gene: TRBV18; j_gene: TRBJ1-3; len: 16; CDR3nt: TGTGCCAGCTCACCCACAGCGGGACAGGGGGTAAACACCATATATTTT; CDR3aa: CASSPTAGQGVNTIYF
abundance: once; d_gene: TRBD1; v_gene: TRBV19; j_gene: TRBJ1-5; len: 17; CDR3nt: TGTGCCAGTAGTATAGAAAGGACAGGGGATAGCAATCAGCCCCAGCATTTT; CDR3aa: CASSIERTGDSNQPQHF
abundance: medium-sized; d_gene: NA; v_gene: TRBV19; j_gene: TRBJ1-5; len: 12; CDR3nt: TGTGCCAGTAGCGATTGGACTCAGCCCCAGCATTTT; CDR3aa: CASSDWTQPQHF
abundance: NA; d_gene: NA; v_gene: TRBV6-1; j_gene: TRBJ2-5; len: 15; CDR3nt: TGTGCCAGCAGAGTCCGGGGGGCGCTTCTGGAGACCCAGTACTTC; CDR3aa: CASRVRGALLETQYF
abundance: NA; d_gene: NA; v_gene: TRBV6-5; j_gene: TRBJ2-7; len: 13; CDR3nt: TGTGCCAGCAGCCGGGACTCCATCTACGAGCAGTACTTC; CDR3aa: CASSRDSIYEQYF
abundance: NA; d_gene: NA; v_gene: TRBV7-3; j_gene: TRBJ2-7; len: 15; CDR3nt: TGTGCCAGCAGCTCAATAAGGACAGCCTCCTACGAGCAGTACTTC; CDR3aa: CASSSIRTASYEQYF
abundance: NA; d_gene: NA; v_gene: TRBV7-9; j_gene: TRBJ2-7; len: 16; CDR3nt: TGTGCCAGCAGCTTAGCCCTCCCGTTCACCGGGCGGGGGCAGTACTTC; CDR3aa: CASSLALPFTGRGQYF
abundance: once; d_gene: NA; v_gene: TRBV27; j_gene: TRBJ1-5; len: 13; CDR3nt: TGTGCCAGCAGTTTTGAGGGCAATCAGCCCCAGCATTTT; CDR3aa: CASSFEGNQPQHF
abundance: NA; d_gene: TRBD2; v_gene: TRBV4-1; j_gene: TRBJ2-7; len: 14; CDR3nt: TGCGCCAGCAGCCAAGGGGAGGGTTCCTACGAGCAGTACTTC; CDR3aa: CASSQGEGSYEQYF
abundance: NA; d_gene: NA; v_gene: TRBV6-1; j_gene: TRBJ1-1; len: 15; CDR3nt: TGTGCCAGCAGTGCTGGGTTTCAGGGTATCACTGAAGCTTTCTTT; CDR3aa: CASSAGFQGITEAFF
abundance: NA; d_gene: TRBD1; v_gene: TRBV5-6; j_gene: TRBJ1-1; len: 18; CDR3nt: TGTGCCAGCAGCTTGGATTCGGACAGGGGGCGAATGAACACTGAAGCTTTCTTT; CDR3aa: CASSLDSDRGRMNTEAFF
abundance: few; d_gene: NA; v_gene: TRBV2; j_gene: TRBJ1-2; len: 10; CDR3nt: TGTGCCAGCAGTTTCTTTGGCTACACCTTC; CDR3aa: CASSFFGYTF
abundance: NA; d_gene: NA; v_gene: TRBV28; j_gene: TRBJ1-6; len: 13; CDR3nt: TGTGCCAGCAGTATATCAGGGGCTTCACCCCTCCACTTT; CDR3aa: CASSISGASPLHF
abundance: NA; d_gene: NA; v_gene: TRBV7-3; j_gene: TRBJ1-1; len: 14; CDR3nt: TGTGCCAGCAGCTTGGGACGGACGAACACTGAAGCTTTCTTT; CDR3aa: CASSLGRTNTEAFF
abundance: NA; d_gene: TRBD1; v_gene: TRBV6-5; j_gene: TRBJ1-1; len: 15; CDR3nt: TGTGCCAGCAGTGTACAGGGGGGCGGTGGGGCTGAAGCTTTCTTT; CDR3aa: CASSVQGGGGAEAFF
abundance: NA; d_gene: TRBD1; v_gene: TRBV9; j_gene: TRBJ2-3; len: 14; CDR3nt: TGTGCCAGCGGGGGACAGCGGTTCACAGATACGCAGTATTTT; CDR3aa: CASGGQRFTDTQYF
abundance: NA; d_gene: NA; v_gene: TRBV2; j_gene: TRBJ2-5; len: 12; CDR3nt: TGTGCCGCAAATCCCAGGAAAGAGACCCAGTACTTC; CDR3aa: CAANPRKETQYF
abundance: few; d_gene: NA; v_gene: TRBV10-3; j_gene: TRBJ1-2; len: 14; CDR3nt: TGTGCCATCACCTCGGTGGGTCAGCTCCCCGGCTACACCTTC; CDR3aa: CAITSVGQLPGYTF
abundance: once; d_gene: TRBD1; v_gene: TRBV4-3; j_gene: TRBJ1-1; len: 13; CDR3nt: TGCGCCAGCAGCCTCGACAGGGGAACACAGGCTTTCTTT; CDR3aa: CASSLDRGTQAFF
abundance: NA; d_gene: NA; v_gene: TRBV19; j_gene: TRBJ2-7; len: 13; CDR3nt: TGTGCCAGTAGTGGGAACGTGGCCTACGAGCAGTACTTC; CDR3aa: CASSGNVAYEQYF
abundance: NA; d_gene: NA; v_gene: TRBV7-9; j_gene: TRBJ2-7; len: 15; CDR3nt: TGTGCCAGCAGCTTCCCCCCCGTGGGTGAAGCGCCGCAGTACTTC; CDR3aa: CASSFPPVGEAPQYF
abundance: NA; d_gene: TRBD1; v_gene: TRBV2; j_gene: TRBJ1-2; len: 14; CDR3nt: TGTGCCAGCAGTGAATCGCAGGGGGTCTATGGCTACACCTTC; CDR3aa: CASSESQGVYGYTF